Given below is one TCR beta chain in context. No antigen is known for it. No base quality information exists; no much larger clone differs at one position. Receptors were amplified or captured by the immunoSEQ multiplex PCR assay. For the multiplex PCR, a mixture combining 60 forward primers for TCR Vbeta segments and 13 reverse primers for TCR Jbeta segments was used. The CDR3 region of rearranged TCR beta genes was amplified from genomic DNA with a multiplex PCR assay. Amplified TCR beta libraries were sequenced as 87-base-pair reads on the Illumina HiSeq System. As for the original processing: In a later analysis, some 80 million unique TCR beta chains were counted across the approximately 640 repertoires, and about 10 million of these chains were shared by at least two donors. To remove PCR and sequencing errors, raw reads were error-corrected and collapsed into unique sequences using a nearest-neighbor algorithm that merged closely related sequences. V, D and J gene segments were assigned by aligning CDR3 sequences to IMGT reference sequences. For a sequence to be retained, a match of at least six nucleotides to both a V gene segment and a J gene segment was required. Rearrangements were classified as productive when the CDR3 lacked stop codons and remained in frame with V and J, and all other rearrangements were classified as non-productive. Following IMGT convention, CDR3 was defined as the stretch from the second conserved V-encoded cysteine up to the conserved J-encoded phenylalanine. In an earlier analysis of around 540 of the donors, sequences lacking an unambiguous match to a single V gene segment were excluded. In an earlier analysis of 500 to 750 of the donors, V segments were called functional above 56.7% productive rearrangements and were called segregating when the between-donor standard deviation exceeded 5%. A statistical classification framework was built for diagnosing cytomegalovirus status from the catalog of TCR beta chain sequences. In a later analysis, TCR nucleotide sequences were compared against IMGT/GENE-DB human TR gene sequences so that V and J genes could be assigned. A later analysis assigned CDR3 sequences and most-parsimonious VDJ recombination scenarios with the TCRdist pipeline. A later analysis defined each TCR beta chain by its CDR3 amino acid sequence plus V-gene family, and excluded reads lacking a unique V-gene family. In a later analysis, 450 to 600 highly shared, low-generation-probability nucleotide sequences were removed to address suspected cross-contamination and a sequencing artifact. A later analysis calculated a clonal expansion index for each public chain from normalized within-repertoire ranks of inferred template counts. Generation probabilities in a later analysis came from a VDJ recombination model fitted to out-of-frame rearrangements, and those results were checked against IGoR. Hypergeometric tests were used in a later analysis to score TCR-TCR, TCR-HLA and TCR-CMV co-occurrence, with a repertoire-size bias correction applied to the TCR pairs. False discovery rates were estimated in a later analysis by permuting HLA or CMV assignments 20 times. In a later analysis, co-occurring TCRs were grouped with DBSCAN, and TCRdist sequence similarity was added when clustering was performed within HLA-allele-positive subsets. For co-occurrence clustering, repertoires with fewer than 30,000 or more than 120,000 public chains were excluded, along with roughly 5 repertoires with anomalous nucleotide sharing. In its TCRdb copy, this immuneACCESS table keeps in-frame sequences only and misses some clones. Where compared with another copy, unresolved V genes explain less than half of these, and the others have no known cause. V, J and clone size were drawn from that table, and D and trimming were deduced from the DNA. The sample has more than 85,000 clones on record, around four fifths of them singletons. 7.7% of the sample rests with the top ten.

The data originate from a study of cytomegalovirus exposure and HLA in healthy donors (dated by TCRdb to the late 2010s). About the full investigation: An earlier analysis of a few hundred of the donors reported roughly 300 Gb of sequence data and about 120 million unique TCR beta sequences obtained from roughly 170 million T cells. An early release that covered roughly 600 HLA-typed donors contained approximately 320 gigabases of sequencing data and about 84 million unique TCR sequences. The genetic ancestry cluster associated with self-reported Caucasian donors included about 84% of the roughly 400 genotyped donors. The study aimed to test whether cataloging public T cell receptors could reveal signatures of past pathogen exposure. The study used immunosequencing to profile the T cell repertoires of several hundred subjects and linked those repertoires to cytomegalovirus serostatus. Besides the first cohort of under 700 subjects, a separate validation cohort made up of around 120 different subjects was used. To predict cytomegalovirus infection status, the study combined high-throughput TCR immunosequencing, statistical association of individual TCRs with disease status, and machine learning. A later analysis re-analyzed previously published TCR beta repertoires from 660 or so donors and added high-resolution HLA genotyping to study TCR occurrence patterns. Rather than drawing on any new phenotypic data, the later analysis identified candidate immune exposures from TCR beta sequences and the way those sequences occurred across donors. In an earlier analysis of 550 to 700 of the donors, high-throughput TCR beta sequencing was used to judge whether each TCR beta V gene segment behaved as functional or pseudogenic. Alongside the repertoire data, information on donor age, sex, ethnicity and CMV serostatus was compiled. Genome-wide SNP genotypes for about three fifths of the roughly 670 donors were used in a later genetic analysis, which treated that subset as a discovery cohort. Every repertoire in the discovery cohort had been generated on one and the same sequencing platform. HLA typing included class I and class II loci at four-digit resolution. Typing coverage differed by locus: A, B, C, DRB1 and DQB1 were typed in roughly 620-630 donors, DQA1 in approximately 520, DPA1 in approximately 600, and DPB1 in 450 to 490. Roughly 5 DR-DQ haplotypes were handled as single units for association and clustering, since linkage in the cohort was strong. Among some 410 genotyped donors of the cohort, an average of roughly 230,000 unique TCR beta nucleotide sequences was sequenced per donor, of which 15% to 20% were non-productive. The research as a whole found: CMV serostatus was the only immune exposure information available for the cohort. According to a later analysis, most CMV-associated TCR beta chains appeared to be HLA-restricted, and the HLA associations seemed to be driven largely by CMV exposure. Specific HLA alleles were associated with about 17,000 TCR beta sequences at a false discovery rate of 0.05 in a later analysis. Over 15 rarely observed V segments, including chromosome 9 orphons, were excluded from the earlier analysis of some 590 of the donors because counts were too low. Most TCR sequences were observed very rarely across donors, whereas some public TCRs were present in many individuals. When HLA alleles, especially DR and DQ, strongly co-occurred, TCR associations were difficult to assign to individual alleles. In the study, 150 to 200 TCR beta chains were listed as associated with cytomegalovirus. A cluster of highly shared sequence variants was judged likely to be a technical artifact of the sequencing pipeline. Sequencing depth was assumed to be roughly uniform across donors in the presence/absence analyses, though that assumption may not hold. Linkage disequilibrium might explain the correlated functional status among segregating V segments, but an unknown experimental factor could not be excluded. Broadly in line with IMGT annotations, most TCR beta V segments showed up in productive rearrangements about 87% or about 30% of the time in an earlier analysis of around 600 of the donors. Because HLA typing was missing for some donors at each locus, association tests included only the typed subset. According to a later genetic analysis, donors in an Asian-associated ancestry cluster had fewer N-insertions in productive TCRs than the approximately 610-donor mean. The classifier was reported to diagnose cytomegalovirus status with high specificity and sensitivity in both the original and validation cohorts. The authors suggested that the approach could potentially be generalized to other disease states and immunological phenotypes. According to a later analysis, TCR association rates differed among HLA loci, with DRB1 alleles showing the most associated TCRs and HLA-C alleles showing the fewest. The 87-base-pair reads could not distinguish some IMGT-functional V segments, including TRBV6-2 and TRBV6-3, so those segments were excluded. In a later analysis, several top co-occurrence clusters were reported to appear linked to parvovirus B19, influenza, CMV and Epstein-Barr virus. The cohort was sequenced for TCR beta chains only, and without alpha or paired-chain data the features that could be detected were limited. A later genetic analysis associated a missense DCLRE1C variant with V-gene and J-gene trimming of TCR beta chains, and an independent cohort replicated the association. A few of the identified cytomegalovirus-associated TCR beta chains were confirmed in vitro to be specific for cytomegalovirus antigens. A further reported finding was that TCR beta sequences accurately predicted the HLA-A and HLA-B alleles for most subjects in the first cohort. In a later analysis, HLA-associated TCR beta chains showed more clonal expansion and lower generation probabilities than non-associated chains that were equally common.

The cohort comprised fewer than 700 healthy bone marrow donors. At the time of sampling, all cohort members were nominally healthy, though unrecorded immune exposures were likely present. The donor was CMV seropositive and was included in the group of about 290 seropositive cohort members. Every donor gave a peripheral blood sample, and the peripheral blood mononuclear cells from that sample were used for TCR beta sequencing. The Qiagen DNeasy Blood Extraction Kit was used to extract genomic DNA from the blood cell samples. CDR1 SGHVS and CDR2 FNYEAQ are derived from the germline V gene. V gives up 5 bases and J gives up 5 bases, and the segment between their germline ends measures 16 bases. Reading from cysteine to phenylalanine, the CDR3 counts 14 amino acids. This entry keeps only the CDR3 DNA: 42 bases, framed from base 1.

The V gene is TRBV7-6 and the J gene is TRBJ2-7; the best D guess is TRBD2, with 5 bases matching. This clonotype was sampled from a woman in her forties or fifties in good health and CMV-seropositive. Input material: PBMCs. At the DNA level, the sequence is TGTGCCAGCAGCCCCCGAGGGCCGTTAAACGAGCAGTACTTC. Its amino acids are CASSPRGPLNEQYF.